These 20 T cell receptor beta chains came from one sample sequenced in a study of shared clonotypes between healthy human individuals. Naive CD8 cells, CD45RO-negative and positively selected for CCR7, excluded terminally differentiated effector memory CD45RA+ cells. Libraries were prepared by immunoSEQ multiplex PCR; TCRdb keeps only in-frame clonotypes and omits some of them. The sample lists approximately 740,000 clones, approximately 92% occurring once. The sample was naive CD8+ T cells sorted from blood. These receptors all stem from a man aged 30 to 39 in good health.

Concerning this clone: This same CDR3 is encoded by further DNA sequences in the sample. The V call is TRBV2, the J call TRBJ2-1; D call uncertain. V was cut by 7 bases and J by 7 bases, with 5 bases left in between. There are 10 residues in the CDR3. Germline V lookup: CDR1 SNHLY, CDR2 FYNNEI. In nucleotides, the CDR3 is TGTGCCAGCACTGTAAATGAGCAGTTCTTC. Its protein is CASTVNEQFF.

The CDR3 here is CASSVAPSEYGLNEQFF. The CDR3 DNA reads TGTGCCAGCAGCGTAGCTCCTAGCGAGTACGGACTCAATGAGCAGTTCTTC. The chain is built from TRBV9 and TRBJ2-1; D is perhaps TRBD2 (6 bases). The V gene's germline CDR1 is SGDLS and CDR2 YYNGEE. Trimming took off 0 bases at V and 6 bases at J, with 19 bases between the two ends. The CDR3 sequence is 17 residues long. The entire variable domain, with the rest obtained from reference TRBV9 and TRBJ2-1, is as follows: DSGVTQTPKHLITATGQRVTLRCSPRSGDLSVYWYQQSLDQGLQFLIQYYNGEERAKGNILERFSAQQFPDLHSELNLSSLELGDSALYFCASSVAPSEYGLNEQFFGPGTRLTVL.

DNA of the CDR3: TGCGCCAGCAGCTTGTTGCCTAGCGGCCCCTACGAGCAGTACTTC. This gives the protein CASSLLPSGPYEQYF. The chain combines TRBV5-1 with TRBJ2-7; TRBD2 matches at 7 bases. The germline CDR1 and CDR2 sequences are SGHRS and YFSETQ. The CDR3 sequence is 15 residues long. Trimming took 1 base from V and 2 from J; bases not matched to a gene: 6.

The J gene is TRBJ1-1, the V gene TRBV19, with unresolved D. Germline lookup yields CDR1 LNHDA and CDR2 SQIVND (reference sequence). The CDR3 has 14 residues. Trimming removed 5 bases at V and 0 bases at J, with 10 bases between. The CDR3, as DNA: TGTGCCAGTAGTGTGGGCCCTTTGAACACTGAAGCTTTCTTT. Translated, it gives CASSVGPLNTEAFF.

The V gene is TRBV29-1, the J gene TRBJ1-2, with D perhaps TRBD1 (5 bases). Germline V lookup: CDR1 SQVTM, CDR2 ANQGSEA. V lost 7 bases, J lost 7 bases, and 19 bases lay in between. CDR3 length: 13 residues. DNA for the CDR3: TGCAGCGCCACTGGGGGGGGGTTCAGTGGCTACACCTTC. This gives the protein CSATGGGFSGYTF.

V and J are TRBV6-7 and TRBJ1-1; the match to TRBD1 covers 9 bases. TRBV6-7 is an ORF, with its function uncertain. The CDR3 spans 15 residues. V lost 8 bases and J lost 0; bases outside the gene matches: 7. The CDR3 sequence is CASPRTGGLNTEAFF. DNA for the CDR3: TGTGCCAGCCCTCGCACAGGGGGCTTGAACACTGAAGCTTTCTTT.

The chain carries TRBV4-1 and TRBJ2-7; D uncertain. V was cut by 0 bases and J by 7 bases, with 13 bases left in between. The germline CDR1 and CDR2 sequences are MGHRA and YSYEKL. The CDR3 is 14 amino acids. For the CDR3, the DNA is TGCGCCAGCAGCCAAGAAGGTATATATGGGGAGCAGTACTTC. As protein: CASSQEGIYGEQYF.

The V gene is TRBV19, the J gene TRBJ2-7; 7 bases are shared with TRBD2. The CDR3 sequence is 16 residues long. The ends lost 3 bases at V and 3 bases at J; junction bases unmatched: 11. CDR1 is LNHDA and CDR2 is SQIVND in the germline V gene (reference sequence). DNA for the CDR3: TGTGCCAGTAGTATTAGTAGCTCTAGCGGACTCTACGAGCAGTACTTC. The encoded protein is CASSISSSSGLYEQYF. The full variable domain, in which reference TRBV19 and TRBJ2-7 provide the parts outside the CDR3, is DGGITQSPKYLFRKEGQNVTLSCEQNLNHDAMYWYRQDPGQGLRLIYYSQIVNDFQKGDIAEGYSVSREKKESFPLTVTSAQKNPTAFYLCASSISSSSGLYEQYFGPGTRLTVT.

The chain links TRBV15 to TRBJ1-3; a weak D match, TRBD1 (6 bases). This CDR3 region has 15 residues. CDR1 is LNHNV, CDR2 YYDKDF, per germline (reference sequence). V lost 5 bases to trimming and J lost 0 bases, with 11 bases between them. The CDR3 reads CATSSDRYSGNTIYF. The CDR3 DNA reads TGTGCCACCAGCTCCGACAGGTACTCTGGAAACACCATATATTTT.

This rearrangement joins TRBV5-1 to TRBJ2-7; TRBD1 agrees at 7 bases. CDR1 is SGHRS, CDR2 YFSETQ, per germline. V gave up 3 bases and J gave up 12 bases; unmatched junction bases: 6. This CDR3 has 11 residues. This CDR3 reads CASSSTGQWYF. The CDR3 DNA reads TGCGCCAGCAGCTCTACGGGACAGTGGTACTTC.

The chain is built from TRBV28 and TRBJ1-5; perhaps TRBD1 as D (5 bases). Germline V gives CDR1 MDHEN, CDR2 SYDVKM. The CDR3 consists of 12 residues. V lost 5 bases, J lost 9 bases, and 11 bases lay in between. The DNA of the CDR3 is TGTGCCAGCAGTCCGGGTGGGGGGCCCCAGCATTTT. Translating gives CASSPGGGPQHF. The entire variable domain, with the rest obtained from reference TRBV28 and TRBJ1-5, is as follows: DVKVTQSSRYLVKRTGEKVFLECVQDMDHENMFWYRQDPGLGLRLIYFSYDVKMKEKGDIPEGYSVSREKKERFSLILESASTNQTSMYLCASSPGGGPQHFGDGTRLSIL.

This clone was seen a single time. The J gene is TRBJ2-3, the V gene TRBV9, with a possible D match to TRBD1 (5 bases). CDR1 and CDR2 (germline): SGDLS, YYNGEE. The CDR3 has 15 amino acids. V gave up 0 bases and J gave up 2 bases, with 10 bases separating them. CDR3 amino acids: CASSVDGADTDTQYF. In nucleotides, the CDR3 is TGTGCCAGCAGCGTAGATGGGGCTGACACAGATACGCAGTATTTT.

The chain couples TRBV15 to TRBJ2-7; D possibly corresponds to TRBD1 (5 bases). CDR3 length: 14 residues. V lost 3 bases and J 6 bases, leaving 15 bases between the germline ends. Looked up from germline, CDR1 is LNHNV and CDR2 is YYDKDF (reference sequence). The DNA for the CDR3 is TGTGCCACCAGCAGGGTCGTGTTCCAGGGCGAGCAGTACTTC. As protein: CATSRVVFQGEQYF.

The gene calls are TRBV28 and TRBJ1-1, with D tentatively TRBD1 (5 bases). The CDR3 consists of 17 residues. CDR1 and CDR2 from the germline V gene are MDHEN and SYDVKM. Trimming stripped 7 bases from V and 0 bases from J, with 21 bases between. The CDR3 DNA sequence: TGTGCCAGCACCCTTGGCGGGCCAGGGAAAATGAACACTGAAGCTTTCTTT. Translation gives CASTLGGPGKMNTEAFF.

The J gene is TRBJ2-3, the V gene TRBV11-2; no definite D call. The V gene lost 5 bases and the J gene lost 4 bases, with 19 bases spanning the gap. The CDR3 covers 16 residues. Germline values: CDR1 SGHAT, CDR2 FQNNGV. The CDR3 reads CASSPEWSWVPDTQYF. Written as DNA, the CDR3 is TGTGCCAGCAGCCCGGAGTGGAGTTGGGTCCCAGATACGCAGTATTTT.

Here the CDR3 reads CASSLAESMNTEAFF. CDR3 bases: TGCGCCAGCAGCTTGGCCGAGTCCATGAACACTGAAGCTTTCTTT. V and J are TRBV5-1 and TRBJ1-1; no firm D call. The CDR3 has 15 amino acids. Germline CDR1 reads SGHRS; CDR2 reads YFSETQ. Trimming pared 0 bases from V and 0 bases from J, leaving 9 bases between.

V usage is TRBV7-9 and J usage is TRBJ2-1, with 7 bases aligning to TRBD2. The V segment lost 1 base and the J segment 3 bases; nucleotides outside the gene matches: 3. The CDR3 spans 15 residues. Germline lookup yields CDR1 SEHNR and CDR2 FQNEAQ (reference sequence). CDR3 residues: CASSLGWEGYNEQFF. DNA for the CDR3: TGTGCCAGCAGCTTAGGGTGGGAGGGCTACAATGAGCAGTTCTTC.

The chain carries TRBV2 and TRBJ2-3, with D maybe TRBD2 (6 bases). The germline V and J ends were trimmed by 5 bases and 1 base, with 19 bases remaining between them. This CDR3 is 17 amino acids long. Germline-derived CDR1 and CDR2 are SNHLY and FYNNEI. The CDR3 sequence: CASSNPLEGWGTDTQYF. The CDR3 DNA is TGTGCCAGCAGTAACCCCTTGGAGGGGTGGGGCACAGATACGCAGTATTTT.

The chain has TRBV11-3 and TRBJ2-5; 9 positions match TRBD1. Germline CDR1 SGHNT, CDR2 YENEEA. CDR3 size: 14 residues. V shed 4 bases, J shed 3 bases, and the junction held 3 bases outside the gene matches. The DNA for the CDR3 is TGTGCCAGCAGCTCTCGGACAGGGGAAGAGACCCAGTACTTC. Translated, it gives CASSSRTGEETQYF.

The count of this clone is one. The genes are TRBV4-1 and TRBJ2-1, with 7 bases lining up with TRBD2. J lost 4 bases, V lost 5 bases, and 5 bases had no gene match. There are 14 residues in the CDR3. Germline CDR1 reads MGHRA; CDR2 reads YSYEKL. CDR3 protein: CASSAAGDYNEQFF. CDR3 sequence (DNA): TGCGCCAGCAGCGCGGCGGGAGATTACAATGAGCAGTTCTTC.